This T cell receptor (beta chain) was sequenced in a study of post-analysis software for immune sequencing data. Study at large: Several disease courses (relapsing-remitting, secondary progressive and progressive-relapsing) of multiple sclerosis were included. Study findings and constraints: Significantly decreased normalized Chao1 diversity was recorded for multiple sclerosis patients relative to controls. Higher frequency in patients than in controls was seen for roughly five TRBV segments, with TRBV5-6, TRBV5-1 and TRBV20-1 among them.

In its sample, this clonotype was seen a few times. Its antigen is unknown. A junction boundary mismatches the germline segment, possibly from a read error. CDR3 length equals 13 residues. CDR1 MNHNS and CDR2 SASEGT come from the germline V gene. Sequencing libraries made from TCR beta cDNA carried unique molecular identifiers. Around 500,000 cDNA molecules came from about 1 to 10 million T cells. TCRdb passed the PCR reads through MiXCR, listing each CDR3 protein once. The table has about 540,000 distinct CDR3 sequences, approximately 31% seen once; the top ten hold around 6%. The sequence was collected from a girl aged 2-17 years with multiple sclerosis. Sequencing was carried out using blood. The rearrangement uses TRBV6-1 and TRBJ2-6; 7 bases align to TRBD2. CDR3 DNA: TGTGCCAGCAGGGCAAGCGGGGCCGACGTCCTGACTTTC. Protein sequence: CASRASGADVLTF.